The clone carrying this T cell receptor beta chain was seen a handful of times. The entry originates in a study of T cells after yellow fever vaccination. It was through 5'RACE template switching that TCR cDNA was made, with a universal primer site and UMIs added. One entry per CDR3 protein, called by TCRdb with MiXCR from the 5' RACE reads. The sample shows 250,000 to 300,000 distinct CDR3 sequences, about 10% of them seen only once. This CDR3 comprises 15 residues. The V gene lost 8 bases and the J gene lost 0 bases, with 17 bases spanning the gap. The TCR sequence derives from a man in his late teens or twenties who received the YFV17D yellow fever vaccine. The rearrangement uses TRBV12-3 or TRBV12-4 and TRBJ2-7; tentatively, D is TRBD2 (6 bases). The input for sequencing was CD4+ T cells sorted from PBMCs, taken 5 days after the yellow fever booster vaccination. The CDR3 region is CASSFSRGSSYEQYF. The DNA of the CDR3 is TGTGCCAGCTCTTTTAGTCGGGGGAGCTCCTACGAGCAGTACTTC.